This TCR beta chain derives from a study of shared clonotypes between healthy human individuals. As for the study in general: CD8 memory received one plate per donor, CD8 naive two, CD4 memory three and CD4 naive three.

Germline values: CDR1 LNHDA, CDR2 SQIVND (reference sequence). V was shortened by 6 bases and J by 1 base, with 13 bases between the two germline ends. The CDR3 loop spans 15 amino acids. Notes on this clone: No antigen is known for it.

TCRdb's copy holds only in-frame clones and misses some; the assay was immunoSEQ multiplex PCR. The data hold some 240,000 clones, with under 80% observed a single time. The study, taken as a whole, reports: Enrolling few donors narrowed the genetic and exposure-history diversity that was represented. As a rule, naive subsets had a larger estimated richness than memory subsets.

Sequencing used memory CD4+ T cells sorted from blood. Indicated subset: CD45RA-negative fraction. This clonotype was sampled from a man under 40 in good health. V is TRBV19 and J is TRBJ2-1; D uncertain. In DNA form, the CDR3 reads TGTGCCAGTAGCCCGCTTGAGTTTTCCTACAATGAGCAGTTCTTC. The encoded protein is CASSPLEFSYNEQFF.